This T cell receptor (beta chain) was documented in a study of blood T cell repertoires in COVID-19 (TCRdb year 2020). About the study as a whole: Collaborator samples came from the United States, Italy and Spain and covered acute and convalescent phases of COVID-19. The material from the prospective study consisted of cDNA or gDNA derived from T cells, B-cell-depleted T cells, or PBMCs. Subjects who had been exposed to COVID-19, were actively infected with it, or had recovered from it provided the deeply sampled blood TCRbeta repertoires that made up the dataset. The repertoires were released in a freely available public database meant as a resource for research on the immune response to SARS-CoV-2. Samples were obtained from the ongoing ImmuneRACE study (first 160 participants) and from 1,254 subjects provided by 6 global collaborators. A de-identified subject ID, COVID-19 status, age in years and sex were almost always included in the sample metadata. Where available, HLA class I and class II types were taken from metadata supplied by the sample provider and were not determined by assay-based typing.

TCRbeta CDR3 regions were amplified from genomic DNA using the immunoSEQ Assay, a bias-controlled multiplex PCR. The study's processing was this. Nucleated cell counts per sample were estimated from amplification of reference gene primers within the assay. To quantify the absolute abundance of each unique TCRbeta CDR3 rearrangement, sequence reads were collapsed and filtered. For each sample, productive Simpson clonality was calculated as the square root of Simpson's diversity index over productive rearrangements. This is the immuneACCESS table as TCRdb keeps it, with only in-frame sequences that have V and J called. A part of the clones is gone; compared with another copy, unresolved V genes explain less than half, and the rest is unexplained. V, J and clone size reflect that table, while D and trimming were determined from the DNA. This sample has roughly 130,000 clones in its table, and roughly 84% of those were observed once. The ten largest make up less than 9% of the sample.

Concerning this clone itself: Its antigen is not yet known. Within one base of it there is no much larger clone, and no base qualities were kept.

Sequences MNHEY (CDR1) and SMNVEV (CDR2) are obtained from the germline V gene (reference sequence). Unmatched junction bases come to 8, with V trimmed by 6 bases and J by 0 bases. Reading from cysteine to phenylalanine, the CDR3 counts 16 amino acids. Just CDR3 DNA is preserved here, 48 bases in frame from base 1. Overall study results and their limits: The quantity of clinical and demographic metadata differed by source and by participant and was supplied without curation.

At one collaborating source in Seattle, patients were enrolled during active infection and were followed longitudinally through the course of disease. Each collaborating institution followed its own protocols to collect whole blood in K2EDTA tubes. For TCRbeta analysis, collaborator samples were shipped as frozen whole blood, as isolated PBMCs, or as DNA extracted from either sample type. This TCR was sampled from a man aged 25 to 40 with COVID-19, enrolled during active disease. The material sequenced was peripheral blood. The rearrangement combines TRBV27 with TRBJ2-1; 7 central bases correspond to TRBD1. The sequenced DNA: TGTGCCAGCAGCCAGGTGGGACAGCTCTCCTACAATGAGCAGTTCTTC. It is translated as CASSQVGQLSYNEQFF.